Each of the 21 T cell receptor beta chains below was sequenced from the same sample in a study of chemoradiotherapy in HPV16-positive cancers. Sequencing was performed with immunoSEQ multiplex PCR; in TCRdb, only in-frame clones are kept and a portion is missing. Counted here are roughly 28,000 clones, about 91% occurring once; the ten biggest clones make up around 20%. The specimen comprised blood, sampled from a patient who underwent chemoradiotherapy. The receptors were sampled from a human donor with HPV-associated anogenital cancer.

CDR3 protein: CASSPTGGTEAFF. CDR3 coding DNA: TGTGCCAGCTCACCAACGGGCGGGACTGAAGCTTTCTTT. The V and J genes are TRBV18 and TRBJ1-1; D gene ambiguous. The length of the CDR3 is 13 residues. Trimming cost V 2 bases and J 5 bases, with 9 bases left between them. CDR1 and CDR2 from the germline V gene are KGHSH and LQKENI.

The chain recombines TRBV28 with TRBJ1-5; tentative D call: TRBD1 (6 bases). The ends were cut back, 2 bases at V and 2 bases at J, with 13 bases in the middle. The CDR3 runs to 16 residues. In germline, CDR1 is MDHEN, CDR2 SYDVKM. The CDR3 coding sequence is TGTGCCAGCAGTTTAATGGGGGCTGCGGGCAATCAGCCCCAGCATTTT. It codes for CASSLMGAAGNQPQHF.

This clone has only one observation. This rearrangement joins TRBV7-6 to TRBJ2-5; either TRBD1 or TRBD2 may supply D (5 bases each). CDR1 and CDR2 (germline): SGHVS, FNYEAQ. The germline V and J ends were trimmed by 2 bases and 2 bases, with 18 bases remaining between them. The CDR3 contains 17 residues. The CDR3 region is CASSLLPPGRRQETQYF. As DNA, the CDR3 is TGTGCCAGCAGCTTACTTCCACCGGGACGCCGACAAGAGACCCAGTACTTC.

Comments on this clone: At one end the junction does not follow the germline gene, possibly because of a read error. This rearrangement joins TRBV7-9 to TRBJ1-4; D might be TRBD1 (6 bases). The germline V gene has CDR1 SEHNR and CDR2 FQNEAQ (reference sequence). This CDR3 contains 14 residues. The CDR3 sequence: CASSPGVNSAALSF. CDR3 DNA sequence: TGTGCCAGCAGCCCAGGGGTCAACAGCGCGGCTCTGTCGTTT.

This chain links TRBV20-1 with TRBJ1-2; no clear D gene. Germline assignment: CDR1 DFQATT and CDR2 SNEGSKA (reference sequence). V lost 4 bases and J 5 bases, leaving 8 bases between the germline ends. This CDR3 is 11 amino acids long. The CDR3 region has the DNA TGCAGTGCTAAGCTGTGGTATGGCTACACCTTC. Translation: CSAKLWYGYTF.

The J gene is TRBJ2-7, the V gene TRBV18; TRBD1 matches 9 bases. The CDR3 is made up of 13 amino acids. The germline CDR1 and CDR2 sequences are KGHSH and LQKENI. J was trimmed by 6 bases and V by 3 bases; bases with no gene match: 3. The CDR3 reads CASSPGQGREQYF. CDR3 DNA sequence: TGTGCCAGCTCACCGGGACAGGGCCGCGAGCAGTACTTC. The full variable domain, in which reference TRBV18 and TRBJ2-7 provide the parts outside the CDR3, is NAGVMQNPRHLVRRRGQEARLRCSPMKGHSHVYWYRQLPEEGLKFMVYLQKENIIDESGMPKERFSAEFPKEGPSILRIQQVVRGDSAAYFCASSPGQGREQYFGPGTRLTVT.

V usage is TRBV6-5 and J usage is TRBJ2-5, with D possibly matching TRBD1 (6 bases). V was shortened by 5 bases and J by 0 bases, with 10 bases between the two germline ends. CDR3 length: 14 residues. The germline gives CDR1 MNHEY, CDR2 SVGAGI. DNA of the CDR3: TGTGCCAGCAGTCGACAGGAGTACCAAGAGACCCAGTACTTC. Protein sequence: CASSRQEYQETQYF.

The genes are TRBV7-9 and TRBJ2-7; TRBD2 aligns across 12 bases. CDR1 is SEHNR, CDR2 FQNEAQ, per germline (reference sequence). J gave up 5 bases and V 4 bases, and 6 bases lay outside the gene matches. The length of the CDR3 is 15 residues. CDR3 DNA sequence: TGTGCCAGCAGCTCTAGCGGGAGGGCTGCCCACGAGCAGTACTTC. Protein sequence: CASSSSGRAAHEQYF.

This chain connects TRBV7-9 to TRBJ2-3; D not certain. V lost 2 bases and J 2 bases, leaving 14 bases between the germline ends. The CDR3 covers 16 residues. Germline CDR1 is SEHNR and CDR2 is FQNEAQ (reference sequence). The CDR3 protein is CASSLFEALTTDTQYF. The CDR3 nucleotides read TGTGCCAGCAGCTTATTTGAGGCACTAACCACAGATACGCAGTATTTT. Complete variable domain (other parts from reference TRBV7-9 and TRBJ2-3): DTGVSQNPRHKITKRGQNVTFRCDPISEHNRLYWYRQTLGQGPEFLTYFQNEAQLEKSRLLSDRFSAERPKGSFSTLEIQRTEQGDSAMYLCASSLFEALTTDTQYFGPGTRLTVL.

The chain links TRBV7-9 to TRBJ1-2, with 7 positions matching TRBD1. The CDR3 runs to 14 residues. The germline CDR1 and CDR2 sequences are SEHNR and FQNEAQ (reference sequence). Germline trimming cut 3 bases from V and 3 bases from J; bases unmatched to any gene: 4. In nucleotides, the CDR3 is TGTGCCAGCAGCTTCCTCGGGACAGACTATGGCTACACCTTC. Translation: CASSFLGTDYGYTF.

This clone was seen only once. The genes are TRBV2 and TRBJ1-2; 9 nucleotides match TRBD1. Per germline, CDR1 SNHLY and CDR2 FYNNEI. CDR3 length: 15 amino acids. V lost 6 bases, J lost 2 bases, and 7 bases stayed unmatched. The CDR3 coding sequence is TGTGCCAGCAGGTATTCCGGGACAGGGAACTATGGCTACACCTTC. Amino acid sequence: CASRYSGTGNYGYTF.

The genes are TRBV29-1 and TRBJ2-5; D may be TRBD2 (5 bases). Germline V CDR1 and CDR2: SQVTM, ANQGSEA. The CDR3 is 13 residues long. The ends were cut back, 4 bases at V and 0 bases at J, with 9 bases in the middle. Here the CDR3 reads CSVGGLYQETQYF. The CDR3 DNA sequence: TGCAGCGTTGGCGGACTTTACCAAGAGACCCAGTACTTC.

The chain is built from TRBV15 and TRBJ2-7; 7 bases align to TRBD1. V gave up 0 bases and J gave up 0 bases; unmatched junction bases: 2. Germline assignment: CDR1 LNHNV and CDR2 YYDKDF (reference sequence). This CDR3 is 15 amino acids long. The chain's CDR3 is CATSRDRGSSYEQYF. Written as DNA, the CDR3 is TGTGCCACCAGCAGAGACAGGGGGAGCTCCTACGAGCAGTACTTC.

The chain carries TRBV20-1 and TRBJ2-7; the D gene could be TRBD1 or TRBD2 (6 bases each). V was pared by 5 bases and J by 6 bases, with 11 bases between. CDR1 is DFQATT and CDR2 is SNEGSKA in the germline V gene (reference sequence). This CDR3 is built from 11 residues. The CDR3: CSADSGAEQYF. The CDR3, as DNA: TGCAGTGCTGACTCGGGGGCCGAGCAGTACTTC.

This clone was seen more than once but under ten times. V gene TRBV6-5 combines with J gene TRBJ1-5; 8 bases map to TRBD1. The germline CDR1 and CDR2 sequences are MNHEY and SVGAGI. The V segment lost 0 bases and the J segment 6 bases; nucleotides outside the gene matches: 4. The CDR3 has 15 amino acids. As DNA, the CDR3 is TGTGCCAGCAGTTACTCCCGGACAGGGTTTCAGCCCCAGCATTTT. Its protein product is CASSYSRTGFQPQHF.

The chain has TRBV29-1 and TRBJ2-7; 7 bases align to TRBD2. Germline V gene lookup returns CDR1 SQVTM and CDR2 ANQGSEA. J gave up 3 bases and V 4 bases, and 3 bases lay outside the gene matches. The CDR3 runs to 12 residues. This chain's CDR3 is CSVGWDYYEQYF. Written as DNA, the CDR3 is TGCAGCGTTGGGTGGGACTACTACGAGCAGTACTTC.

This clone has only one observation. This sequence joins TRBV4-3 and TRBJ1-1; D remains unclear. The CDR3 contains 11 residues. Looked up from germline, CDR1 is LGHNA and CDR2 is YSLEER. V gave up 6 bases and J gave up 4 bases, with 6 bases separating them. CDR3 amino acids: CASSGSTEAFF. DNA of the CDR3: TGCGCCAGCAGTGGTTCCACTGAAGCTTTCTTT.

The chain links TRBV27 to TRBJ2-2; D unresolved. There are 13 residues in the CDR3. The germline CDR1 and CDR2 sequences are MNHEY and SMNVEV (reference sequence). The germline V and J ends were trimmed by 0 bases and 6 bases, with 5 bases remaining between them. The CDR3 is CASSLSGPGELFF. The DNA for the CDR3 is TGTGCCAGCAGTTTATCAGGGCCCGGGGAGCTGTTTTTT.

The rearrangement links TRBV7-9 to TRBJ1-2, with 7 nucleotides matching TRBD1. The length of the CDR3 is 14 residues. Germline CDR1 and CDR2: SEHNR and FQNEAQ (reference sequence). V lost 5 bases and J lost 3; bases outside the gene matches: 6. The CDR3 DNA reads TGTGCCAGCAGCCCGACAGGGACTTACTATGGCTACACCTTC. Protein: CASSPTGTYYGYTF.

This sequence joins TRBV7-2 and TRBJ2-1; 12 bases line up with TRBD2. This CDR3 spans 16 amino acids. Germline CDR1 and CDR2: SGHTA and FQGNSA. V was pared by 5 bases and J by 9 bases, with 11 bases of the junction left unmatched. CDR3 residues: CASSVRTGLAGSEQFF. CDR3 coding DNA: TGTGCCAGCAGCGTGCGAACGGGACTAGCGGGCTCTGAGCAGTTCTTC.

The gene calls are TRBV7-6 and TRBJ2-3, with 8 bases fitting TRBD2. The CDR3 is 15 residues long. From germline, CDR1 is SGHVS and CDR2 FNYEAQ. The junction had 4 bases not matched to a gene; V was cut back by 4 bases and J by 1 base. The DNA of the CDR3 is TGTGCCAGCAGCTCAAGCGGGGGACGCACAGATACGCAGTATTTT. This sequence encodes CASSSSGGRTDTQYF. Looking up the rest from reference TRBV7-6 and TRBJ2-3 gives the full variable domain: GAGVSQSPRYKVTKRGQDVALRCDPISGHVSLYWYRQALGQGPEFLTYFNYEAQQDKSGLPNDRFSAERPEGSISTLTIQRTEQRDSAMYRCASSSSGGRTDTQYFGPGTRLTVL.